This TCR beta chain was observed in a study of vaccination effects on CD4 cells after COVID-19. Study-level background: Vaccination followed sampling of two convalescent patients by 16 days and one week respectively.

A remark on this clone: Its antigen is unknown.

The repertoire was sequenced with immunoSEQ multiplex PCR; TCRdb's copy has only in-frame clones and lacks some. The table includes under 65,000 clones, around 76% detected once. CDR1 and CDR2 (germline): SGHRS, YFSETQ. V was trimmed by 0 bases and J by 8 bases, leaving 16 bases between them. The CDR3 runs 15 residues. Sequencing followed a ViraFEST assay step that expanded antigen-specific CD4+ T cells with viral peptide pools. After roughly 9 days in culture, the CD4+ T cells were isolated. The infection with SARS-CoV-2 (confirmed by PCR) occurred in this person between March and December 2020. The researchers cultured fewer than 2.5 million PBMC per well with 8 to 10 IU/ml IL-2 and 7.5 to 10 ug/ml peptides.

The receptor was derived from a human donor who had a prior SARS-CoV-2 infection. The source was CD4+ T cells from PBMCs cultured with HIV peptides, collected before COVID-19 vaccination. Specified subset: HIV-1 Nef peptide pool negative control/reference culture. The chain recombines TRBV5-1 with TRBJ2-3; possibly TRBD2 for D (5 bases). The CDR3 bases are TGCGCCAGCAGCTTGGAAGGACTCCGGGCCAGTACGCAGTATTTT. Translation gives CASSLEGLRASTQYF. The full variable domain, completed using reference TRBV5-1 and TRBJ2-3, is KAGVTQTPRYLIKTRGQQVTLSCSPISGHRSVSWYQQTPGQGLQFLFEYFSETQRNKGNFPGRFSGRQFSNSRSEMNVSTLELGDSALYLCASSLEGLRASTQYFGPGTRLTVL.